This TCR beta chain was sequenced during a study of T cell changes during pregnancy in multiple sclerosis. CDR1 and CDR2 (germline): MRHNA, SNTAGT. CDR3 length: 14 residues. V shed 3 bases and J 0 bases; nucleotides not matched to a gene: 2. The repertoire was sequenced with immunoSEQ multiplex PCR; TCRdb's copy has only in-frame clones and lacks some. This sample has roughly 66,000 clones, with about 90% found just once. The rearrangement uses TRBV6-4 and TRBJ2-7, with TRBD1 identical over 7 bases. The sequence derives from a female donor with multiple sclerosis, enrolled in a pregnancy study. Sequencing used peripheral blood, obtained in the first trimester of pregnancy. CDR3 sequence: CASSETGTSYEQYF. For the CDR3, the DNA is TGTGCCAGCAGTGAGACAGGGACCTCCTACGAGCAGTACTTC.